These 17 T cell receptor beta chains share one sample of origin, sequenced in a study of blood T cells in healthy people across ages. The authors ran a second PCR of 7 to 11 cycles using a sample-barcoded 5' primer and a J-beta primer mix. TCRdb re-called the 5' RACE reads with MiXCR, one entry per CDR3 protein. The top ten clones hold roughly 13% of a sample with some 1.1 million distinct CDR3 sequences, roughly two fifths of them seen once. The source material was blood. The origin of the receptors is a man aged 18 to 30 in good health.

The V call is TRBV6-6, the J call TRBJ2-7; D gene unclear. V lost 2 bases to trimming and J lost 1 base, with 3 bases between them. Germline V gives CDR1 MNHNY, CDR2 SVGAGI (reference sequence). The CDR3 is made up of 12 amino acids. CDR3 region: CASSYVSYEQYF. CDR3 nucleotides: TGTGCCAGCAGTTACGTGTCCTACGAGCAGTACTTC.

This clonotype was counted between two and nine times. The rearrangement links TRBV4-2 to TRBJ2-3, with 10 bases identical to TRBD2. This CDR3 spans 16 amino acids. Germline V CDR1 and CDR2: LGHNA, YNFKEQ. The J segment lost 3 bases and the V segment lost 1 base, leaving 4 bases of the junction unmatched. In DNA form, the CDR3 reads TGTGCCAGCAGCCAAGTTACTAGCGGGGCGACAGATACGCAGTATTTT. Translation gives CASSQVTSGATDTQYF.

The V and J genes are TRBV24-1 and TRBJ2-2; 10 bases align to TRBD2. V shed 6 bases, J shed 6 bases, and the junction held 3 bases outside the gene matches. CDR3 length: 14 amino acids. Per the germline V gene, CDR1 is KGHDR and CDR2 is SFDVKD. CDR3 region: CATSSTSGSGELFF. In DNA, the CDR3 is TGTGCCACCAGTTCGACTAGCGGGTCCGGGGAGCTGTTTTTT.

This rearrangement joins TRBV6-6 to TRBJ2-2, with D possibly matching TRBD2 (5 bases). V lost 6 bases to trimming and J lost 6 bases, with 11 bases between them. The germline CDR1 and CDR2 sequences are MNHNY and SVGAGI (reference sequence). The length of the CDR3 is 13 residues. CDR3 bases: TGTGCCAGCAGACCGGACTTGGCCGGGGAGCTGTTTTTT. Amino acids: CASRPDLAGELFF.

J is TRBJ1-2 and V is TRBV10-3; maybe TRBD1 (5 bases). The CDR3 is 15 amino acids. Germline CDR1 reads ENHRY; CDR2 reads SYGVKD. The V gene lost 3 bases and the J gene lost 4 bases, with 15 bases spanning the gap. DNA for the CDR3: TGTGCCATCAGTGAAATTGCCAGGGAGGCCTATGGCTACACCTTC. This codes for CAISEIAREAYGYTF.

This clonotype was detected only a few times. The chain joins TRBV4-2 to TRBJ1-2; D is uncertain. This CDR3 contains 14 residues. Germline-derived CDR1 and CDR2 are LGHNA and YNFKEQ. V lost 0 bases, J lost 8 bases, and 13 bases lay in between. The CDR3 coding sequence is TGTGCCAGCAGCCAAGATTCGAATGACCGGGGCTACACCTTC. Its protein product is CASSQDSNDRGYTF.

The chain uses TRBV6-5 and TRBJ2-2; D may match TRBD1 or TRBD2 (5 bases each). The CDR3 covers 14 residues. The V gene's germline CDR1 is MNHEY and CDR2 SVGAGI. With 2 bases removed from V and 5 bases from J, the gap between germline ends came to 9 bases. This chain's CDR3 is CASSYPGATGELFF. In DNA form, the CDR3 reads TGTGCCAGCAGTTACCCCGGGGCTACCGGGGAGCTGTTTTTT.

This clonotype has only a few counts. This rearrangement joins TRBV7-8 to TRBJ1-1, with D hard to call. Germline assignment: CDR1 SGHVS and CDR2 FQNEAQ. V was clipped by 5 bases and J by 1 base, with 11 bases between them. The CDR3 has 14 residues. This chain's CDR3 is CASSPDTTNTEAFF. The DNA for the CDR3 is TGTGCCAGCAGCCCCGATACTACGAACACTGAAGCTTTCTTT. Complete variable domain (other parts from reference TRBV7-8 and TRBJ1-1): GAGVSQSPRYKVAKRGQDVALRCDPISGHVSLFWYQQALGQGPEFLTYFQNEAQLDKSGLPSDRFFAERPEGSVSTLKIQRTQQEDSAVYLCASSPDTTNTEAFFGQGTRLTVV.

The chain combines TRBV7-3 with TRBJ2-1; D is uncertain. The CDR3 length is 16 residues. The germline CDR1 and CDR2 sequences are SGHTA and FQGTGA. Trimming took off 0 bases at V and 0 bases at J, with 9 bases between the two ends. CDR3 bases: TGTGCCAGCAGCTTAACGGGCCGGAGCTCCTACAATGAGCAGTTCTTC. Amino acids: CASSLTGRSSYNEQFF.

The gene calls are TRBV5-1 and TRBJ2-2, with 7 positions matching TRBD1. The CDR3 consists of 14 residues. Germline-derived CDR1 and CDR2 are SGHRS and YFSETQ. V dropped 6 bases and J dropped 6; count of bases not matched to a gene: 8. The CDR3 loop is CASKQGIDAGELFF. CDR3 in DNA: TGCGCCAGCAAACAGGGGATAGATGCCGGGGAGCTGTTTTTT.

This clonotype was seen repeatedly, ten times or more. The chain links TRBV12-3 or TRBV12-4 to TRBJ1-2; unclear D gene. V lost 1 base and J lost 1, with 10 bases in between. The CDR3 has 15 residues. The CDR3 DNA follows: TGTGCCAGCAGTTTAGTTCTGGGTGTTAACTATGGCTACACCTTC. Translation: CASSLVLGVNYGYTF.

This chain links TRBV5-1 with TRBJ1-5, with D possibly matching TRBD1 (6 bases). The CDR3 spans 13 residues. V dropped 1 base and J dropped 8 bases, with 10 bases sitting between them. Per germline, CDR1 SGHRS and CDR2 YFSETQ. The CDR3 sequence: CASSLTGLEPQHF. CDR3 bases: TGCGCCAGCAGCTTGACAGGGCTTGAGCCCCAGCATTTT.

This clonotype has just a few counts. This chain joins TRBV11-2 and TRBJ1-2; TRBD1 aligns across 7 bases. CDR3 length equals 14 residues. The germline V gene encodes CDR1 SGHAT and CDR2 FQNNGV. V was pared by 5 bases and J by 8 bases, with 11 bases of the junction left unmatched. CDR3 in amino acids: CASSINRGSLGYTF. CDR3 sequence (DNA): TGTGCCAGCAGCATAAACAGGGGTAGCCTCGGCTACACCTTC.

Details on this clonotype: A much larger clonotype is one base distant, so this may be a read error. A read error is likely, as this CDR3 ends without the conserved phenylalanine or tryptophan. This CDR3 reads CASSLFGGTDTQYS. The DNA for the CDR3 is TGTGCCAGCAGTTTGTTTGGGGGCACAGATACGCAGTATTCT. The chain employs TRBV12-3 or TRBV12-4 and TRBJ2-3; D is unresolved. CDR3 length: 14 amino acids. V lost 3 bases to trimming and J lost 1 base, with 8 bases between them.

DNA for the CDR3: TGCAGTGCTAGTGTCAGGGCCTACAATGAGCAGTTCTTC. Protein sequence: CSASVRAYNEQFF. The rearrangement links TRBV20-1 to TRBJ2-1, with D tentatively TRBD1 (5 bases). The CDR3 spans 13 residues. Trimming removed 3 bases at V and 2 bases at J, with 8 bases between. CDR1 and CDR2 from the germline V gene are DFQATT and SNEGSKA (reference sequence).

This clonotype was seen at least ten times. The chain carries TRBV7-2 and TRBJ2-3, with 7 bases matching TRBD1. There are 13 residues in the CDR3. Trimming at V came to 5 bases and at J to 4 bases, leaving 3 bases not matched to a gene. Per the germline V gene, CDR1 is SGHTA and CDR2 is FQGNSA. CDR3 nucleotide sequence: TGTGCCAGCAGCGCCGACAGGGCAGATACGCAGTATTTT. It codes for CASSADRADTQYF.

The table lists this clonotype with a count of one. The chain employs TRBV12-3 or TRBV12-4 and TRBJ2-1; D is unresolved. V was shortened by 2 bases and J by 6 bases, with 8 bases between the two germline ends. The CDR3 has 13 residues. CDR3 nucleotide sequence: TGTGCCAGCAGTTTACGACAACGCAATGAGCAGTTCTTC. The encoded protein is CASSLRQRNEQFF.